This T cell receptor beta chain stems from a study of shared clonotypes between healthy human individuals. Study summary: Plates per donor: three CD4 naive, three CD4 memory, two CD8 naive, one CD8 memory.

Assay: immunoSEQ multiplex PCR; the TCRdb copy retains only in-frame clones and omits some. The data show a few million clones, approximately 90% seen once. A single count supports this clone. V shed 0 bases and J shed 8 bases, with 11 bases lying between them. The CDR3 totals 14 residues. Germline CDR1 and CDR2: SGHTA and FQGNSA. A CD45RA+ naive subset and a CD45RA-negative memory subset were split from CD4+ cells. The sample was naive CD4+ T cells from PBMCs. Sample subset: CD45RA+ positively selected. This chain joins TRBV7-2 and TRBJ2-1, with D perhaps matching TRBD2 (5 bases). The receptor was derived from a man aged 18-30 years in good health. Some clones in this sample may be carry-over from other donors' samples. CDR3 coding DNA: TGTGCCAGCAGCTTAGCGCGAGGTAGCGATGAGCAGTTCTTC. It is translated as CASSLARGSDEQFF.